What follows are 32 T cell receptor beta chains derived from one specimen sequenced in a study of TIL therapy for anti-PD-1-resistant metastatic lung cancer. Sequencing used immunoSEQ v3. Here immunoSEQ multiplex PCR was the method, and the copy in TCRdb shows in-frame clones only, minus some. Among tens of thousands of clones listed, 87% were seen once. Specified time point: pre-treatment sample, taken before nivolumab and TIL therapy. The starting material was blood, obtained at baseline. These receptor sequences come from a person between 25 and 80 years old with non-small cell lung cancer.

CDR3 bases: TGCGCCAGCAGCCTTCTCGACATTTCCACAGATACGCAGTATTTT. It codes for CASSLLDISTDTQYF. The chain recombines TRBV4-1 with TRBJ2-3; no definite D call. Trimming took off 4 bases at V and 2 bases at J, with 13 bases between the two ends. The CDR3 contains 15 residues. Germline-derived CDR1 and CDR2 are MGHRA and YSYEKL.

A note on this clone: At the DNA level, this CDR3 is encoded by other sequences in the same sample as well. V gene TRBV28 combines with J gene TRBJ1-1; a weak D match, TRBD1 (5 bases). Trimming pared 5 bases from V and 5 bases from J, leaving 18 bases between. There are 15 residues in the CDR3. Germline-derived CDR1 and CDR2 are MDHEN and SYDVKM. In nucleotides, the CDR3 is TGTGCCAGCAGTAAACTAGGGGCAGCCGGTACTGAAGCTTTCTTT. This gives the protein CASSKLGAAGTEAFF.

The V call is TRBV28, the J call TRBJ1-1, with unresolved D. Germline V CDR1 and CDR2: MDHEN, SYDVKM. Trimming shortened V by 3 bases and J by 4 bases, and 12 bases separated the two germline ends. The CDR3 spans 14 residues. CDR3 sequence reads: CASSFSRGSTEAFF. CDR3 DNA: TGTGCCAGCAGTTTTAGCCGGGGAAGCACTGAAGCTTTCTTT. Full variable domain (rest looked up from reference TRBV28 and TRBJ1-1): DVKVTQSSRYLVKRTGEKVFLECVQDMDHENMFWYRQDPGLGLRLIYFSYDVKMKEKGDIPEGYSVSREKKERFSLILESASTNQTSMYLCASSFSRGSTEAFFGQGTRLTVV.

This chain links TRBV10-3 with TRBJ2-1; D may be TRBD2 (5 bases). Germline V lookup: CDR1 ENHRY, CDR2 SYGVKD. This CDR3 spans 12 amino acids. V dropped 4 bases and J dropped 6 bases, with 7 bases sitting between them. The CDR3 loop is CAISATSNEQFF. CDR3 in DNA: TGTGCCATCAGTGCAACTAGCAATGAGCAGTTCTTC.

This clone showed up just once. This chain connects TRBV7-8 to TRBJ1-1, with D hard to call. This CDR3 is built from 13 residues. Per germline, CDR1 SGHVS and CDR2 FQNEAQ. V lost 5 bases to trimming and J lost 1 base, with 8 bases between them. The CDR3: CASSQTGNTEAFF. The CDR3 DNA is TGTGCCAGCAGCCAGACGGGGAACACTGAAGCTTTCTTT.

The rearrangement links TRBV5-5 to TRBJ1-5; 8 bases are shared with TRBD1. CDR1 and CDR2 (germline): SGHKS, YYEKEE (reference sequence). This CDR3 has 14 amino acids. Unmatched junction bases numbered 3, after V lost 3 bases and J lost 4 bases. The CDR3 sequence: CASSSGDRNQPQHF. CDR3 in DNA: TGTGCCAGCAGCTCGGGGGACAGGAATCAGCCCCAGCATTTT.

The chain's CDR3 is CASRASGSPPYEQYF. The CDR3 nucleotides read TGTGCCAGCAGAGCTAGCGGGAGCCCGCCCTACGAGCAGTACTTC. This rearrangement joins TRBV3-1 (or the pseudogene TRBV3-2) to TRBJ2-7; 10 nucleotides agree with TRBD2. The CDR3 runs 15 residues. V lost 6 bases and J lost 2; bases outside the gene matches: 7. Germline CDR1 and CDR2: LGHDT and YNNKEL (reference sequence).

The chain combines TRBV28 with TRBJ2-5; D may be TRBD2 (7 bases). Germline loops: CDR1 MDHEN, CDR2 SYDVKM. The CDR3 has 16 residues. V dropped 5 bases and J dropped 2 bases, with 18 bases sitting between them. The CDR3 DNA sequence: TGTGCCAGCAGTGCTCCGGGGGCGGGAGTGCAAGAGACCCAGTACTTC. As protein: CASSAPGAGVQETQYF.

The chain employs TRBV27 and TRBJ2-7; perhaps TRBD1 as D (5 bases). V was cut by 0 bases and J by 2 bases, with 8 bases left in between. The CDR3 has 14 residues. Per the germline V gene, CDR1 is MNHEY and CDR2 is SMNVEV (reference sequence). CDR3 DNA: TGTGCCAGCAGTTTATCAGGGGCGACCTACGAGCAGTACTTC. It codes for CASSLSGATYEQYF.

The CDR3 sequence is CATSGSSYNSPLHF. The CDR3 DNA follows: TGTGCCACCTCGGGAAGCTCCTATAATTCACCCCTCCACTTT. V gene TRBV14 combines with J gene TRBJ1-6, with no clear D. This CDR3 has 14 residues. V was trimmed by 10 bases and J by 0 bases, leaving 10 bases between them. Germline loops: CDR1 SGHDN, CDR2 FVKESK.

The chain couples TRBV9 to TRBJ1-1; D is unclear. Germline CDR1 reads SGDLS; CDR2 reads YYNGEE. The CDR3 consists of 14 residues. V lost 1 base and J 2 bases, leaving 9 bases between the germline ends. Here the CDR3 DNA reads TGTGCCAGCAGCGTACAGGCTCTTAACACTGAAGCTTTCTTT. Its protein is CASSVQALNTEAFF.

The rearrangement uses TRBV5-1 and TRBJ1-5; D unresolved. V lost 0 bases and J lost 5, with 12 bases in between. The CDR3 contains 15 residues. CDR1 and CDR2 from the germline V gene are SGHRS and YFSETQ. CDR3 protein: CASSLGQDGDQPQHF. The CDR3, as DNA: TGCGCCAGCAGCTTGGGGCAAGATGGAGATCAGCCCCAGCATTTT.

V gene TRBV4-1 combines with J gene TRBJ2-1, with D maybe TRBD2 (7 bases). The CDR3 is made up of 14 amino acids. V was shortened by 4 bases and J by 7 bases, with 14 bases between the two germline ends. Germline assignment: CDR1 MGHRA and CDR2 YSYEKL. The CDR3 reads CASSPSGGPNEQFF. The DNA for the CDR3 is TGCGCCAGCAGCCCTTCGGGGGGCCCAAATGAGCAGTTCTTC.

The genes are TRBV6-4 and TRBJ1-5; D unclear. This CDR3 region has 13 residues. Germline-derived CDR1 and CDR2 are MRHNA and SNTAGT. Deletions cut 4 bases from V and 4 bases from J, with 8 bases between. CDR3 in amino acids: CASSAQINQPQHF. CDR3 coding DNA: TGTGCCAGCAGTGCCCAGATTAATCAGCCCCAGCATTTT.

The gene calls are TRBV5-5 and TRBJ2-7; no firm D call. CDR1 is SGHKS and CDR2 is YYEKEE in the germline V gene (reference sequence). The CDR3 covers 13 residues. V gave up 1 base and J gave up 5 bases, with 10 bases separating them. The CDR3 coding sequence is TGTGCCAGCAGCTTGTCCGCGTTCCACGAGCAGTACTTC. Its protein product is CASSLSAFHEQYF.

The chain is built from TRBV11-2 and TRBJ2-7, with 8 positions matching TRBD2. V shed 5 bases, J shed 4 bases, and the junction held 7 bases outside the gene matches. The CDR3 is 14 residues long. CDR1 and CDR2 (germline): SGHAT, FQNNGV. CDR3 nucleotides: TGTGCCAGCAGCCCGAAGACTAGCGCGTACGAGCAGTACTTC. This gives the protein CASSPKTSAYEQYF.

This chain connects TRBV18 to TRBJ2-3; D possibly corresponds to TRBD2 (5 bases). The CDR3 has 13 amino acids. Germline V CDR1 and CDR2: KGHSH, LQKENI. V lost 3 bases, J lost 11 bases, and 15 bases lay in between. CDR3 residues: CASSPVGQRKQYF. The DNA for the CDR3 is TGTGCCAGCTCACCCGTTGGGCAGCGGAAGCAGTATTTT.

This clone was seen a few times. This rearrangement joins TRBV11-2 to TRBJ1-1; D perhaps matches TRBD1 (5 bases). CDR3 length: 14 amino acids. With 5 bases removed from V and 3 bases from J, the gap between germline ends came to 13 bases. The germline gives CDR1 SGHAT, CDR2 FQNNGV. DNA for the CDR3: TGTGCCAGCAGCCTTCTGGGGGTCGACACTGAAGCTTTCTTT. This encodes CASSLLGVDTEAFF. Variable domain in full (rest from reference TRBV11-2 and TRBJ1-1): EAGVAQSPRYKIIEKRQSVAFWCNPISGHATLYWYQQILGQGPKLLIQFQNNGVVDDSQLPKDRFSAERLKGVDSTLKIQPAKLEDSAVYLCASSLLGVDTEAFFGQGTRLTVV.

This clone has just one count. The chain employs TRBV19 and TRBJ1-2; D possibly corresponds to TRBD1 (5 bases). Trimming took off 5 bases at V and 2 bases at J, with 12 bases between the two ends. Germline CDR1 and CDR2: LNHDA and SQIVND (reference sequence). The CDR3 extends over 14 amino acids. The CDR3 nucleotides read TGTGCCAGTAGTCCTGACGGGGCAAACTATGGCTACACCTTC. This sequence encodes CASSPDGANYGYTF. Looking up the rest from reference TRBV19 and TRBJ1-2 gives the full variable domain: DGGITQSPKYLFRKEGQNVTLSCEQNLNHDAMYWYRQDPGQGLRLIYYSQIVNDFQKGDIAEGYSVSREKKESFPLTVTSAQKNPTAFYLCASSPDGANYGYTFGSGTRLTVV.

This clone was seen a handful of times. The chain recombines TRBV5-6 with TRBJ1-5; possibly TRBD1 for D (5 bases). Germline V gives CDR1 SGHDT, CDR2 YYEEEE. The CDR3 consists of 14 residues. Trimming shortened V by 2 bases and J by 6 bases, and 12 bases separated the two germline ends. CDR3 nucleotides: TGTGCCAGCAGCTTTCTTGGGGGAGGTCAGCCCCAGCATTTT. Translated, it gives CASSFLGGGQPQHF.

This sequence joins TRBV10-3 and TRBJ1-6; possibly TRBD1 for D (5 bases). The V gene lost 10 bases and the J gene lost 6 bases, with 16 bases spanning the gap. This CDR3 has 14 amino acids. Looked up from germline, CDR1 is ENHRY and CDR2 is SYGVKD. The CDR3 reads CATIPGPTNSPLHF. As DNA, the CDR3 is TGTGCCACCATACCGGGGCCGACTAATTCACCCCTCCACTTT.

V is TRBV15 and J is TRBJ1-2; possible D gene TRBD1, 6 bases. The CDR3 length is 18 residues. V gave up 0 bases and J gave up 0 bases, with 17 bases separating them. Germline V gene sequence: CDR1 LNHNV, CDR2 YYDKDF (reference sequence). For the CDR3, the DNA is TGTGCCACCAGCAGAGAGAGGGGGGCCGGGGGAGCTAACTATGGCTACACCTTC. Protein: CATSRERGAGGANYGYTF.

The chain links TRBV7-8 to TRBJ1-3; 7 nucleotides agree with TRBD1. The CDR3 sequence is 17 residues long. J was trimmed by 3 bases and V by 1 base; bases with no gene match: 9. Germline V gene data show CDR1 as SGHVS and CDR2 as FQNEAQ. Here the CDR3 DNA reads TGTGCCAGCAGCTTAGGAAGACAGGGCTCGGGTGGAAACACCATATATTTT. This codes for CASSLGRQGSGGNTIYF.

The V call is TRBV7-9, the J call TRBJ1-1, with 10 bases lining up with TRBD1. Looked up from germline, CDR1 is SEHNR and CDR2 is FQNEAQ (reference sequence). Trimming removed 5 bases from V and 5 bases from J; junction bases left unmatched: 8. This CDR3 has 15 amino acids. The CDR3 DNA sequence: TGTGCCAGCAGCCGTCGGACAGGGGGAGGGACTGAAGCTTTCTTT. Translated, it gives CASSRRTGGGTEAFF.

The V and J genes are TRBV11-2 and TRBJ1-1, with D perhaps matching TRBD1 (5 bases). Trimming removed 2 bases from V and 5 bases from J, with 12 bases in between. CDR1 SGHAT and CDR2 FQNNGV come from the germline V gene. This CDR3 comprises 14 residues. As DNA, the CDR3 is TGTGCCAGCAGCTTACAGACTGGGGGTACTGAAGCTTTCTTT. It encodes CASSLQTGGTEAFF.

The chain has TRBV7-9 and TRBJ2-1, with D perhaps matching TRBD2 (6 bases). There are 13 residues in the CDR3. V lost 5 bases to trimming and J lost 5 bases, with 10 bases between them. Germline V gives CDR1 SEHNR, CDR2 FQNEAQ (reference sequence). Written as DNA, the CDR3 is TGTGCCAGCAGCCCCGGACTAAACAATGAGCAGTTCTTC. It translates to CASSPGLNNEQFF. The complete variable domain, with remaining parts taken from reference TRBV7-9 and TRBJ2-1, reads DTGVSQNPRHKITKRGQNVTFRCDPISEHNRLYWYRQTLGQGPEFLTYFQNEAQLEKSRLLSDRFSAERPKGSFSTLEIQRTEQGDSAMYLCASSPGLNNEQFFGPGTRLTVL.

The chain employs TRBV6-5 and TRBJ2-3; D could derive from TRBD1 or TRBD2 (6 bases each). Germline CDR1 and CDR2: MNHEY and SVGAGI. This CDR3 contains 15 residues. Trimming took off 7 bases at V and 4 bases at J, with 18 bases between the two ends. The CDR3 reads CASTEEGGQADTQYF. As DNA, the CDR3 is TGTGCCAGCACCGAGGAGGGGGGCCAGGCAGATACGCAGTATTTT.

In this sample, this clone turned up once. This chain links TRBV5-1 with TRBJ2-2; weak D call: TRBD2 (5 bases). CDR3 size: 15 residues. V was clipped by 0 bases and J by 0 bases, with 6 bases between them. Germline V gene sequence: CDR1 SGHRS, CDR2 YFSETQ. The CDR3 loop is CASSLDSANTGELFF. The DNA for the CDR3 is TGCGCCAGCAGCTTGGATAGCGCGAACACCGGGGAGCTGTTTTTT.

This chain joins TRBV30 and TRBJ2-3, with 12 positions matching TRBD2. The CDR3 covers 14 residues. Germline trimming cut 8 bases from V and 4 bases from J; bases unmatched to any gene: 7. Germline assignment: CDR1 GTSNPN and CDR2 SVGIG (reference sequence). The chain's CDR3 is CARQTSGSADTQYF. The CDR3 region has the DNA TGTGCCCGCCAGACTAGCGGGAGCGCAGATACGCAGTATTTT.

The V and J genes are TRBV5-6 and TRBJ1-2, with 7 positions matching TRBD1. This CDR3 spans 16 amino acids. Germline lookup yields CDR1 SGHDT and CDR2 YYEEEE. The junction had 17 bases not matched to a gene; V was cut back by 4 bases and J by 8 bases. The CDR3 region has the DNA TGTGCCAGCAGCGACCAGGGACAGCTCTTCCCCCACGGCTACACCTTC. Protein: CASSDQGQLFPHGYTF.

The genes are TRBV18 and TRBJ1-1, with 7 bases matching TRBD1. Germline V gene lookup returns CDR1 KGHSH and CDR2 LQKENI. The CDR3 loop spans 14 amino acids. V gave up 3 bases and J gave up 1 base; unmatched junction bases: 2. The CDR3: CASSPDRWNTEAFF. CDR3 DNA: TGTGCCAGCTCACCGGACAGGTGGAACACTGAAGCTTTCTTT.

The chain has TRBV10-3 and TRBJ2-7, with D hard to call. V lost 0 bases and J lost 7, with 4 bases in between. The CDR3 has 11 amino acids. Germline assignment: CDR1 ENHRY and CDR2 SYGVKD. CDR3 sequence: CAISESREQYF. The CDR3 nucleotides read TGTGCCATCAGTGAGTCGAGGGAGCAGTACTTC.